A single sample gave rise to the 25 T cell receptor beta chains below, sequenced in a study of Ad26.COV2.S vaccination and SARS-CoV-2 variants (dated by TCRdb to the early 2020s). Libraries were prepared through the immunoSEQ multiplex PCR assay. Imported from immuneACCESS, the table was reduced by TCRdb to in-frame sequences with V and J called. These copies leave out some clones; in studies compared against another copy, an unresolved V gene accounts for under half, and the cause of the remainder is not known. In this sample the table shows under 550,000 clones, approximately 88% of which occur a single time. Of the sample, 3.6% falls within the top ten clones. Interpreted using the paper, the treatment or condition label stands for: some 20 received Ad26.COV2.S at low or high dose, single or two shots; a few received placebo; per-sample allocation not given. For vaccine and placebo recipients, repertoires were sequenced using samples collected on day 63 after the first injection.

Material: peripheral blood, obtained in a trial of Ad26.COV2.S vaccine versus placebo. These receptors were collected from a person between 18 and 65 years old who received the Ad26.COV2.S COVID-19 vaccine or a placebo.

V usage is TRBV19 and J usage is TRBJ1-4; 10 bases are a match to TRBD1. CDR3 length equals 15 residues. Germline assignment: CDR1 LNHDA and CDR2 SQIVND (reference sequence). The junction had 8 bases not matched to a gene; V was cut back by 5 bases and J by 8 bases. CDR3 protein: CASSLYRDRGEKLFF. As DNA, the CDR3 is TGTGCCAGTAGTCTATACCGGGACAGGGGCGAAAAACTGTTTTTT. The full variable domain, its missing parts supplied by reference TRBV19 and TRBJ1-4, is DGGITQSPKYLFRKEGQNVTLSCEQNLNHDAMYWYRQDPGQGLRLIYYSQIVNDFQKGDIAEGYSVSREKKESFPLTVTSAQKNPTAFYLCASSLYRDRGEKLFFGSGTQLSVL.

The V call is TRBV4-2, the J call TRBJ2-4; 10 bases are a match to TRBD1. Germline lookup yields CDR1 LGHNA and CDR2 YNFKEQ. This CDR3 is built from 16 residues. V was pared by 0 bases and J by 5 bases, with 4 bases of the junction left unmatched. CDR3 region: CASSQDLGQGENIQYF. CDR3 bases: TGTGCCAGCAGCCAAGATCTAGGACAGGGGGAAAACATTCAGTACTTC.

The CDR3 nucleotides are TGTGCCAGCAGCTCCCCGTTCTCCGGGGAGCTGTTTTTT. Translated: CASSSPFSGELFF. The V call is TRBV7-9, the J call TRBJ2-2; no clear D gene. V was pared by 4 bases and J by 6 bases, with 9 bases between. The CDR3 totals 13 residues. CDR1 and CDR2 (germline): SEHNR, FQNEAQ (reference sequence).

This chain uses TRBV6-5 with TRBJ1-1; the match to TRBD1 covers 9 bases. The CDR3 length is 14 residues. Germline CDR1 MNHEY, CDR2 SVGAGI. J was trimmed by 6 bases and V by 6 bases; bases with no gene match: 8. The CDR3 DNA reads as TGTGCCAGCAGGCTAACAGGGGGCGCTTCTGAAGCTTTCTTT. This sequence encodes CASRLTGGASEAFF.

CDR3 nucleotides: TGTGCCAGCAGGATGGGACTAGAGTACAATGAGCAGTTCTTC. Protein product: CASRMGLEYNEQFF. The chain is built from TRBV25-1 and TRBJ2-1; the match to TRBD2 covers 8 bases. The germline V gene encodes CDR1 MGHDK and CDR2 SYGVNS. V lost 6 bases, J lost 4 bases, and 5 bases stayed unmatched. This CDR3 comprises 14 residues.

V usage is TRBV10-3 and J usage is TRBJ2-6; D possibly corresponds to TRBD1 (6 bases). Germline-derived CDR1 and CDR2 are ENHRY and SYGVKD. This CDR3 has 19 residues. The germline V and J ends were trimmed by 5 bases and 1 base, with 21 bases remaining between them. The CDR3 region is CAISSQDSRSRSGANVLTF. CDR3 sequence (DNA): TGTGCCATCAGTAGCCAGGACAGCCGATCTAGGTCTGGGGCCAACGTCCTGACTTTC.

V is TRBV18 and J is TRBJ2-2; 8 nucleotides match TRBD1. V was clipped by 1 base and J by 2 bases; unmatched bases: 6. This CDR3 has 17 amino acids. Germline V gene sequence: CDR1 KGHSH, CDR2 LQKENI. CDR3 DNA: TGTGCCAGCTCACCACAGCAGGGGGCGACTAACACCGGGGAGCTGTTTTTT. Translation gives CASSPQQGATNTGELFF.

Regarding this clone: Other DNA sequences in the same sample also yield this CDR3. The gene calls are TRBV9 and TRBJ2-3, with D perhaps TRBD2 (5 bases). Trimming cost V 0 bases and J 0 bases, with 8 bases left between them. Germline assignment: CDR1 SGDLS and CDR2 YYNGEE. The CDR3 totals 15 residues. The CDR3 region is CASSVVGVSTDTQYF. CDR3 bases: TGTGCCAGCAGCGTAGTCGGGGTAAGCACAGATACGCAGTATTTT.

The V call is TRBV7-8, the J call TRBJ1-2, with a possible D match to TRBD1 (6 bases). V gave up 2 bases and J gave up 1 base, with 17 bases separating them. Germline V gene lookup returns CDR1 SGHVS and CDR2 FQNEAQ. The CDR3 consists of 17 residues. The CDR3 is CASSLLLGTQLNYGYTF. The CDR3 DNA reads TGTGCCAGCAGCTTACTTTTGGGGACACAACTTAACTATGGCTACACCTTC.

V usage is TRBV30 and J usage is TRBJ1-2, with D possibly TRBD1 on 6 matching bases. V lost 5 bases and J lost 0, with 22 bases in between. The V gene's germline CDR1 is GTSNPN and CDR2 SVGIG (reference sequence). This CDR3 has 17 amino acids. The chain's CDR3 is CAWVNGLARGPNYGYTF. DNA for the CDR3: TGTGCCTGGGTCAATGGTCTGGCGCGGGGGCCTAACTATGGCTACACCTTC. The full variable domain, its missing parts supplied by reference TRBV30 and TRBJ1-2, is SQTIHQWPATLVQPVGSPLSLECTVEGTSNPNLYWYRQAAGRGLQLLFYSVGIGQISSEVPQNLSASRPQDRQFILSSKKLLLSDSGFYLCAWVNGLARGPNYGYTFGSGTRLTVV.

The V and J genes are TRBV4-1 and TRBJ1-5; weak D call: TRBD1 (6 bases). Per germline, CDR1 MGHRA and CDR2 YSYEKL. The V end was cut by 1 base, the J end by 0 bases, with 19 bases between. The CDR3 runs 19 residues. CDR3 loop: CASSQVANREGVSNQPQHF. CDR3 coding DNA: TGCGCCAGCAGCCAAGTAGCGAACAGGGAGGGGGTTAGCAATCAGCCCCAGCATTTT.

The J gene is TRBJ1-4, the V gene TRBV27, with no clear D. This CDR3 is 11 amino acids long. V lost 4 bases to trimming and J lost 7 bases, with 4 bases between them. Germline CDR1 and CDR2: MNHEY and SMNVEV (reference sequence). CDR3 amino acids: CASSYGEKLFF. CDR3 coding DNA: TGTGCCAGCAGTTACGGTGAAAAACTGTTTTTT.

This clone occurred once. The chain is built from TRBV15 and TRBJ2-7; D is undetermined. This CDR3 spans 13 amino acids. V lost 0 bases to trimming and J lost 7 bases, with 10 bases between them. CDR1 is LNHNV, CDR2 YYDKDF, per germline (reference sequence). CDR3 DNA: TGTGCCACCAGCAGAGATTTCCATTTTGAGCAGTACTTC. Its translation is CATSRDFHFEQYF.

This clone was seen a single time. J is TRBJ2-7 and V is TRBV12-2; the table's D call of TRBD2 was not tested on the DNA. TRBV12-2 is a documented pseudogene. This CDR3 spans 18 amino acids. The CDR3 loop is CASRGGGSGATPFYEQYF. CDR3 bases: TGTGCAAGTCGCGGGGGGGGTTCAGGGGCTACTCCCTTCTACGAGCAGTACTTC.

This chain links TRBV13 with TRBJ1-5, with 9 bases identical to TRBD1. Looked up from germline, CDR1 is PRHDT and CDR2 is FYEKMQ (reference sequence). Germline trimming cut 5 bases from V and 6 bases from J; bases unmatched to any gene: 5. The CDR3 contains 14 residues. The CDR3 nucleotides are TGTGCCAGCAGCACAGGGGGCCGAGGTCAGCCCCAGCATTTT. Residues: CASSTGGRGQPQHF. Drawing the rest from reference TRBV13 and TRBJ1-5, the complete variable domain is AAGVIQSPRHLIKEKRETATLKCYPIPRHDTVYWYQQGPGQDPQFLISFYEKMQSDKGSIPDRFSAQQFSDYHSELNMSSLELGDSALYFCASSTGGRGQPQHFGDGTRLSIL.

This clone was counted between two and nine times. The chain has TRBV9 and TRBJ1-2; TRBD1 matches 8 bases. Germline V gives CDR1 SGDLS, CDR2 YYNGEE. J was trimmed by 6 bases and V by 3 bases; bases with no gene match: 10. CDR3 length equals 15 residues. CDR3 loop: CASSGGRTGLHGYTF. The CDR3 DNA reads TGTGCCAGCAGCGGCGGCCGGACAGGGCTCCATGGCTACACCTTC.

This sequence joins TRBV9 and TRBJ2-2; D might be TRBD1 or TRBD2, each matching 6 bases. CDR1 is SGDLS and CDR2 is YYNGEE in the germline V gene. The CDR3 is made up of 17 amino acids. V was cut by 4 bases and J by 5 bases, with 21 bases left in between. This chain's CDR3 is CASSPRSSGAGTGELFF. CDR3 bases: TGTGCCAGCAGCCCCCGTTCTTCGGGGGCGGGGACCGGGGAGCTGTTTTTT.

The V gene is TRBV6-5, the J gene TRBJ1-6; no definite D call. The CDR3 is 16 amino acids. The V end lost 0 bases, the J end lost 0 bases, and 6 bases lay between the germline ends. Germline CDR1 is MNHEY and CDR2 is SVGAGI. The CDR3 DNA is TGTGCCAGCAGTTACTCGGTATCCTCCTATAATTCACCCCTCCACTTT. It codes for CASSYSVSSYNSPLHF.

This clone was recorded only once. As DNA, the CDR3 is TGCAGTGCTAGTATCCCGAGCTACACCTTC. This codes for CSASIPSYTF. This chain connects TRBV20-1 to TRBJ1-2, with no clear D. The V gene lost 3 bases and the J gene lost 9 bases, with 8 bases spanning the gap. The CDR3 extends over 10 amino acids. Germline V gene lookup returns CDR1 DFQATT and CDR2 SNEGSKA (reference sequence).

CDR3 loop: CASSQVAGGPYEQYF. CDR3 nucleotides: TGCGCCAGCAGCCAAGTAGCGGGGGGGCCCTACGAGCAGTACTTC. The chain is built from TRBV4-3 and TRBJ2-7; 11 bases agree with TRBD2. Germline CDR1 reads LGHNA; CDR2 reads YSLEER. This CDR3 comprises 15 residues. J was trimmed by 2 bases and V by 1 base; bases with no gene match: 1.

J is TRBJ2-2 and V is TRBV20-1, with D unresolved. The V end lost 6 bases, the J end lost 7 bases, and 9 bases lay between the germline ends. The CDR3 has 11 amino acids. Germline CDR1 reads DFQATT; CDR2 reads SNEGSKA (reference sequence). The CDR3 loop is CSAMMVGELFF. CDR3 nucleotides: TGCAGTGCAATGATGGTCGGGGAGCTGTTTTTT.

The genes are TRBV28 and TRBJ1-5; 9 bases are shared with TRBD1. This CDR3 comprises 16 residues. V lost 2 bases and J lost 4; bases outside the gene matches: 6. Looked up from germline, CDR1 is MDHEN and CDR2 is SYDVKM. The CDR3 DNA reads as TGTGCCAGCAGTTTACAACAGGGGGCGAGGAATCAGCCCCAGCATTTT. Protein sequence: CASSLQQGARNQPQHF.

V and J are TRBV6-2 or TRBV6-3 and TRBJ2-7, with D tentatively TRBD1 or TRBD2 (5 bases each). The CDR3 is made up of 15 amino acids. The V gene lost 0 bases and the J gene lost 6 bases, with 15 bases spanning the gap. CDR1 MNHEY and CDR2 SVGEGT come from the germline V gene. The CDR3 is CASSYSLGTRGEQYF. The CDR3 DNA is TGTGCCAGCAGTTACTCATTAGGGACCCGTGGCGAGCAGTACTTC.

The CDR3 nucleotides read TGTGCCAGCAGCTTAGGGACCAAGAGCTCCTACGAGCAGTACTTC. This gives the protein CASSLGTKSSYEQYF. J is TRBJ2-7 and V is TRBV7-9, with D hard to call. CDR1 is SEHNR and CDR2 is FQNEAQ in the germline V gene (reference sequence). Trimming stripped 1 base from V and 0 bases from J, with 10 bases between. The CDR3 has 15 amino acids.

This rearrangement joins TRBV7-2 to TRBJ2-1; D unclear. This CDR3 is 16 amino acids long. V was shortened by 4 bases and J by 3 bases, with 16 bases between the two germline ends. Germline assignment: CDR1 SGHTA and CDR2 FQGNSA. The CDR3 spells CASSSPVKSVYNEQFF. CDR3 DNA sequence: TGTGCCAGCAGCTCCCCTGTTAAAAGCGTCTACAATGAGCAGTTCTTC.